The T cell receptor beta chain described here comes from a study of cytomegalovirus exposure and HLA in healthy donors. Study results and limitations: CMV serostatus was the sole immune exposure information available. Specific recognition of CMV antigens was confirmed in vitro for a few chains (all CMV-associated). A later analysis reportedly found that, within productive TCRs, an Asian-associated ancestry cluster had fewer N-insertions than the mean observed across the approximately 600 donors. With later analysis, a missense DCLRE1C variant became linked to TCR beta V- and J-gene trimming.

The CDR3 covers 16 residues. The germline V gene encodes CDR1 SGDLS and CDR2 YYNGEE. Trimming cost V 0 bases and J 6 bases; bases outside gene matches: 11. The study ran its PCR with 60 Vbeta and 13 Jbeta primers. The repertoire was sequenced with immunoSEQ multiplex PCR; TCRdb's copy has only in-frame clones and lacks some. The repertoire holds about 80,000 clones, roughly 65% seen once, with under 4.5% in the top ten. In this sample, this clone turned up a few times. Its antigen is still unknown. The rearrangement joins TRBV9 to TRBJ2-7; the match to TRBD1 covers 8 bases. The specimen was PBMCs. The TCR comes from a male donor in good health and CMV-seropositive. CDR3 protein: CASSVVETGAFREQYF. The CDR3 DNA reads TGTGCCAGCAGCGTAGTGGAGACAGGGGCCTTCCGCGAGCAGTACTTC.